The 27 T cell receptor beta chains listed next were all sequenced from one sample in a study of cytomegalovirus exposure and HLA in healthy donors. Both 60 Vbeta primers and 13 Jbeta primers went into the PCR. Sequencing was performed with immunoSEQ multiplex PCR; in TCRdb, only in-frame clones are kept and a portion is missing. The sample lists roughly 200,000 clones, approximately 79% occurring once. Source material: PBMCs. All receptors come from a woman aged 40 to 50 in good health and CMV-seronegative.

This clone is a singleton in its sample. The chain employs TRBV29-1 and TRBJ2-7, with a weak D call TRBD1 (6 bases). CDR1 and CDR2 from the germline V gene are SQVTM and ANQGSEA. V lost 3 bases and J lost 5, with 8 bases in between. The CDR3 runs to 11 residues. This chain's CDR3 is CSVDNRDEQYF. DNA for the CDR3: TGCAGCGTTGACAACAGGGACGAGCAGTACTTC.

The chain has TRBV18 and TRBJ1-5; 7 nucleotides agree with TRBD1. Trimming took 4 bases from V and 2 from J; bases not matched to a gene: 2. The CDR3 runs to 14 residues. Germline loops: CDR1 KGHSH, CDR2 LQKENI. CDR3 protein: CASSQGAGNQPQHF. Here the CDR3 DNA reads TGTGCCAGCTCACAGGGGGCTGGCAATCAGCCCCAGCATTTT.

The chain is built from TRBV5-4 and TRBJ2-7; 8 nucleotides match TRBD1. The V gene's germline CDR1 is SGHNT and CDR2 YYREEE (reference sequence). The CDR3 extends over 15 amino acids. Trimming removed 0 bases from V and 5 bases from J; junction bases left unmatched: 7. CDR3 DNA: TGTGCCAGCAGCTTGGCCACAGGGGGGCGAAACGAGCAGTACTTC. This codes for CASSLATGGRNEQYF.

V usage is TRBV7-2 and J usage is TRBJ2-1; tentatively, D is TRBD2 (5 bases). Trimming pared 8 bases from V and 11 bases from J, leaving 19 bases between. The germline CDR1 and CDR2 sequences are SGHTA and FQGNSA. The CDR3 consists of 13 residues. The CDR3 sequence is CASRLADGMKQFF. As DNA, the CDR3 is TGTGCCAGCCGGCTAGCTGACGGAATGAAGCAGTTCTTC.

The genes are TRBV27 and TRBJ2-7; D call uncertain. Germline V lookup: CDR1 MNHEY, CDR2 SMNVEV (reference sequence). The length of the CDR3 is 15 residues. The V end lost 3 bases, the J end lost 1 base, and 13 bases lay between the germline ends. The CDR3 loop is CASSFLGGRSYEQYF. The CDR3 DNA sequence: TGTGCCAGCAGTTTCCTCGGTGGCAGGTCCTACGAGCAGTACTTC.

The V and J genes are TRBV18 and TRBJ1-1; TRBD1 aligns across 9 bases. Germline CDR1 is KGHSH and CDR2 is LQKENI. The CDR3 has 18 residues. Losses at the gene ends were 3 bases for V and 4 bases for J; bases not matched to a gene: 15. Written as DNA, the CDR3 is TGTGCCAGCTCACCCGTGGCCGGACAGGGGTCCCGGAGCACTGAAGCTTTCTTT. Translated, it gives CASSPVAGQGSRSTEAFF. The variable domain in full, completed from reference TRBV18 and TRBJ1-1, reads NAGVMQNPRHLVRRRGQEARLRCSPMKGHSHVYWYRQLPEEGLKFMVYLQKENIIDESGMPKERFSAEFPKEGPSILRIQQVVRGDSAAYFCASSPVAGQGSRSTEAFFGQGTRLTVV.

This clone came up once. V is TRBV10-1 and J is TRBJ1-1; no firm D call. The V end lost 0 bases, the J end lost 1 base, and 9 bases lay between the germline ends. The CDR3 length is 15 residues. Germline V CDR1 and CDR2: WNHNN, SYGVQD (reference sequence). The CDR3 coding sequence is TGCGCCAGCAGTGAGTCAACAGCCCCGAACACTGAAGCTTTCTTT. This sequence encodes CASSESTAPNTEAFF.

The table lists this clone with a few counts. The chain couples TRBV7-9 to TRBJ1-6; D may be TRBD1 (5 bases). V was cut by 2 bases and J by 14 bases, with 10 bases left in between. The CDR3 has 12 residues. Germline CDR1 and CDR2: SEHNR and FQNEAQ (reference sequence). CDR3 sequence: CASSLSRGTLHF. CDR3 nucleotides: TGTGCCAGCAGCTTATCTAGGGGAACCCTCCACTTT.

The V gene is TRBV29-1, the J gene TRBJ1-1; tentative D call: TRBD1 (5 bases). V dropped 4 bases and J dropped 1 base, with 13 bases sitting between them. Germline CDR1 and CDR2: SQVTM and ANQGSEA. This CDR3 is built from 14 residues. The CDR3 reads CSVGDVGGNTEAFF. The CDR3 DNA sequence: TGCAGCGTTGGCGATGTGGGGGGGAACACTGAAGCTTTCTTT.

CDR3 nucleotide sequence: TGTGCCAGCAGCTTTGGAGGACCAGGGGACACTGAAGCTTTCTTT. Translating it yields CASSFGGPGDTEAFF. The chain combines TRBV5-8 with TRBJ1-1; a possible D gene is TRBD1 (6 bases). CDR1 and CDR2 from the germline V gene are SGHTS and YDEGEE. Trimming stripped 2 bases from V and 3 bases from J, with 14 bases between. The CDR3 runs 15 residues.

The V call is TRBV29-1, the J call TRBJ1-2; TRBD1 might be the D (5 bases). CDR1 SQVTM and CDR2 ANQGSEA come from the germline V gene. The V gene lost 4 bases and the J gene lost 1 base, with 10 bases spanning the gap. The CDR3 is 13 amino acids. The DNA of the CDR3 is TGCAGCGTTGTCCAGGGCCTTAACTATGGCTACACCTTC. Translated: CSVVQGLNYGYTF.

V and J are TRBV27 and TRBJ1-1; D is undetermined. Germline CDR1 MNHEY, CDR2 SMNVEV (reference sequence). V was cut by 1 base and J by 4 bases, with 16 bases left in between. The CDR3 covers 16 residues. This CDR3 is CASSLWAAVGSTEAFF. The CDR3 nucleotides read TGTGCCAGCAGTTTATGGGCAGCAGTGGGGAGCACTGAAGCTTTCTTT.

This clone turned up a few times. The rearrangement joins TRBV18 to TRBJ2-7; TRBD1 agrees at 10 bases. V trimming: 2 bases; J trimming: 5 bases; junction bases outside the gene matches: 9. CDR1 is KGHSH and CDR2 is LQKENI in the germline V gene. The CDR3 totals 16 residues. Written as DNA, the CDR3 is TGTGCCAGCTCACCAAGGCCCGGGACAGGGGTCCACGAGCAGTACTTC. This sequence encodes CASSPRPGTGVHEQYF. Full variable domain (remainder filled in from reference TRBV18 and TRBJ2-7): NAGVMQNPRHLVRRRGQEARLRCSPMKGHSHVYWYRQLPEEGLKFMVYLQKENIIDESGMPKERFSAEFPKEGPSILRIQQVVRGDSAAYFCASSPRPGTGVHEQYFGPGTRLTVT.

The sample holds one count of this clone. The V and J genes are TRBV18 and TRBJ2-7; TRBD2 is a possible D gene (6 bases). V was trimmed by 4 bases and J by 3 bases, leaving 13 bases between them. Germline CDR1 KGHSH, CDR2 LQKENI. This CDR3 is built from 14 residues. The CDR3 protein is CASSLGTARYEQYF. The CDR3 DNA is TGTGCCAGCTCACTAGGGACTGCACGCTACGAGCAGTACTTC.

This chain joins TRBV25-1 and TRBJ2-2, with no clear D. Between the trimmed V and J ends, which lost 1 base and 1 base, there was a span of 4 bases. This CDR3 region has 14 residues. The germline CDR1 and CDR2 sequences are MGHDK and SYGVNS. This CDR3 is CASSEFLNTGELFF. In nucleotides, the CDR3 is TGTGCCAGCAGTGAATTCTTGAACACCGGGGAGCTGTTTTTT.

This chain connects TRBV6-5 to TRBJ2-7; TRBD2 is a possible D gene (5 bases). This CDR3 contains 13 residues. Germline CDR1 MNHEY, CDR2 SVGAGI. The V end was cut by 4 bases, the J end by 2 bases, with 9 bases between. CDR3 coding DNA: TGTGCCAGCAGTTCCGGGGTGACCTACGAGCAGTACTTC. This sequence encodes CASSSGVTYEQYF.

The V and J genes are TRBV30 and TRBJ2-3, with D possibly TRBD1 on 6 matching bases. V lost 2 bases, J lost 6 bases, and 9 bases lay in between. The CDR3 consists of 12 residues. CDR1 GTSNPN and CDR2 SVGIG come from the germline V gene (reference sequence). CDR3 in amino acids: CAWSSQGDTQYF. CDR3 nucleotides: TGTGCCTGGAGTAGTCAGGGGGATACGCAGTATTTT.

The CDR3 reads CAWSAQFSNQPQHF. DNA of the CDR3: TGTGCCTGGAGTGCCCAATTTAGCAATCAGCCCCAGCATTTT. This rearrangement joins TRBV30 to TRBJ1-5; D ambiguous. The germline V gene encodes CDR1 GTSNPN and CDR2 SVGIG (reference sequence). The CDR3 is made up of 14 amino acids. Trimming cost V 1 base and J 0 bases, with 7 bases left between them.

This clone was detected once. The J gene is TRBJ2-3, the V gene TRBV11-2, with D possibly matching TRBD2 (5 bases). V gave up 2 bases and J gave up 11 bases, with 14 bases separating them. This CDR3 contains 13 residues. CDR1 is SGHAT and CDR2 is FQNNGV in the germline V gene. The CDR3: CASSLLRASMQYF. In nucleotides, the CDR3 is TGTGCCAGCAGCTTATTGCGGGCCTCGATGCAGTATTTT.

V is TRBV5-6 and J is TRBJ2-5; 7 positions match TRBD1. The CDR3 has 13 amino acids. Per germline, CDR1 SGHDT and CDR2 YYEEEE. Trimming at V came to 5 bases and at J to 1 base, leaving 2 bases not matched to a gene. Written as DNA, the CDR3 is TGTGCCAGCAGTGGGACAGCCCAAGAGACCCAGTACTTC. This codes for CASSGTAQETQYF.

The chain couples TRBV7-2 to TRBJ1-1; D is possibly TRBD1 (5 bases). The CDR3 is 14 residues long. Germline values: CDR1 SGHTA, CDR2 FQGNSA. Trimming left V 0 bases short and J 0 bases short, with 5 bases between. This chain's CDR3 is CASSLARVNTEAFF. The CDR3 DNA reads as TGTGCCAGCAGCTTAGCCAGGGTGAACACTGAAGCTTTCTTT.

This chain joins TRBV27 and TRBJ2-7, with a possible D match to TRBD2 (6 bases). The CDR3 runs 14 residues. V was pared by 2 bases and J by 2 bases, with 10 bases between. Germline V gene lookup returns CDR1 MNHEY and CDR2 SMNVEV (reference sequence). The CDR3 region is CASSLGGSAYEQYF. In DNA form, the CDR3 reads TGTGCCAGCAGTTTAGGGGGGTCCGCCTACGAGCAGTACTTC.

The chain recombines TRBV7-8 with TRBJ1-1, with TRBD1 matching 7 bases. V shed 1 base, J shed 1 base, and the junction held 0 bases outside the gene matches. CDR3 length: 14 amino acids. The V gene's germline CDR1 is SGHVS and CDR2 FQNEAQ. This CDR3 is CASSLDRGNTEAFF. CDR3 nucleotides: TGTGCCAGCAGCTTAGACAGGGGGAACACTGAAGCTTTCTTT.

The chain uses TRBV9 and TRBJ1-1, with a possible D match to TRBD1 (5 bases). Looked up from germline, CDR1 is SGDLS and CDR2 is YYNGEE. The length of the CDR3 is 14 residues. Trimming removed 0 bases at V and 1 base at J, with 7 bases between. The CDR3 region is CASSVATGNTEAFF. CDR3 sequence (DNA): TGTGCCAGCAGCGTAGCTACAGGGAACACTGAAGCTTTCTTT.

The rearrangement joins TRBV5-1 to TRBJ1-1, with 11 bases that match TRBD1. With 2 bases clipped from V and 7 bases from J, the junction kept 7 bases outside the gene matches. The CDR3 is made up of 15 amino acids. In germline, CDR1 is SGHRS, CDR2 YFSETQ. CDR3 sequence: CASSFAQGQGVEAFF. The DNA for the CDR3 is TGCGCCAGCAGCTTTGCACAGGGACAGGGGGTTGAAGCTTTCTTT.

The CDR3 DNA reads TGTGCCAGTAGTATGACTGGACAGTACTACGAGCAGTACTTC. This gives the protein CASSMTGQYYEQYF. This chain joins TRBV19 and TRBJ2-7, with D maybe TRBD1 (6 bases). With 3 bases removed from V and 3 bases from J, the gap between germline ends came to 12 bases. The CDR3 is 14 residues long. CDR1 and CDR2 from the germline V gene are LNHDA and SQIVND (reference sequence).

V usage is TRBV4-2 and J usage is TRBJ2-6, with TRBD2 matching over 10 bases. The CDR3 runs 18 residues. J was trimmed by 0 bases and V by 0 bases; bases with no gene match: 2. The V gene's germline CDR1 is LGHNA and CDR2 YNFKEQ. CDR3 nucleotide sequence: TGTGCCAGCAGCCAAGAACTAGCGGGGCGCTCTGGGGCCAACGTCCTGACTTTC. This translates into CASSQELAGRSGANVLTF.